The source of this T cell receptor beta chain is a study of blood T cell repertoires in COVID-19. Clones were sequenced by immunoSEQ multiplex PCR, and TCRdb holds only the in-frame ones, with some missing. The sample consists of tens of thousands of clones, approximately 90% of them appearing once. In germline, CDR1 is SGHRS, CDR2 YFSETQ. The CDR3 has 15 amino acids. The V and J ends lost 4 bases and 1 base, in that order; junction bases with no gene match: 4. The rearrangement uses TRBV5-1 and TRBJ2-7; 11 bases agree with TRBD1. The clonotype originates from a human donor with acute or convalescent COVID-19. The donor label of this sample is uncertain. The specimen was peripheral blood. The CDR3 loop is CASSTRDRGSYEQYF. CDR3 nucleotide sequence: TGCGCCAGCAGCACCCGGGACAGGGGGTCCTACGAGCAGTACTTC.